This entry lists 22 T cell receptor beta chains sequenced from one sample in a study of cytomegalovirus exposure and HLA in healthy donors. PCR was performed using 60 Vbeta and 13 Jbeta primers. Sequenced by immunoSEQ multiplex PCR; TCRdb stores in-frame clones only, minus some. The table includes 55,000 to 65,000 clones, 70% to 85% detected once. Sample: PBMCs. These receptors were obtained from a middle-aged woman in good health and CMV-seropositive.

The chain combines TRBV19 with TRBJ1-4; maybe TRBD1 (6 bases). The CDR3 sequence is 14 residues long. Trimming left V 3 bases short and J 6 bases short, with 11 bases between. In germline, CDR1 is LNHDA, CDR2 SQIVND (reference sequence). The chain's CDR3 is CASSIGQIYEKLFF. The CDR3, as DNA: TGTGCCAGTAGTATTGGACAGATTTATGAAAAACTGTTTTTT.

The chain couples TRBV5-1 to TRBJ1-3; 10 positions match TRBD1. Germline trimming cut 0 bases from V and 0 bases from J; bases unmatched to any gene: 6. CDR1 is SGHRS, CDR2 YFSETQ, per germline. The CDR3 runs 18 residues. The CDR3 DNA reads TGCGCCAGCAGCTTGGGGACAGGGGGAAGAAGCTCTGGAAACACCATATATTTT. Translating it yields CASSLGTGGRSSGNTIYF.

This clone has a single count. This chain uses TRBV6-5 with TRBJ1-3; D is possibly TRBD1 (5 bases). The V and J ends lost 6 bases and 4 bases respectively, with 16 bases between them. The CDR3 spans 15 residues. The germline CDR1 and CDR2 sequences are MNHEY and SVGAGI. CDR3 in DNA: TGTGCCAGCAGCCTCACCCGCCAGGGAGGAAACACCATATATTTT. This encodes CASSLTRQGGNTIYF.

V and J are TRBV11-2 and TRBJ1-1, with D maybe TRBD1 (6 bases). The CDR3 spans 14 residues. CDR1 SGHAT and CDR2 FQNNGV come from the germline V gene. Trimming cost V 5 bases and J 3 bases, with 13 bases left between them. The chain's CDR3 is CASSQQGSHTEAFF. The CDR3 nucleotides read TGTGCCAGCAGCCAACAGGGAAGTCACACTGAAGCTTTCTTT.

This clone was recorded a few times. This rearrangement joins TRBV5-1 to TRBJ2-5; possibly TRBD1 for D (5 bases). Trimming pared 2 bases from V and 1 base from J, leaving 9 bases between. This CDR3 region has 14 residues. Germline V gene data show CDR1 as SGHRS and CDR2 as YFSETQ. The CDR3 nucleotides are TGCGCCAGCAGCTTATCAGGGCTCCAAGAGACCCAGTACTTC. Its translation is CASSLSGLQETQYF.

The chain employs TRBV7-3 and TRBJ2-2, with TRBD2 as a possible D gene (7 bases). V shed 1 base and J shed 4 bases, with 10 bases lying between them. CDR3 size: 15 residues. CDR1 and CDR2 from the germline V gene are SGHTA and FQGTGA. The CDR3 region is CASSLRGGPTGELFF. CDR3 DNA: TGTGCCAGCAGCTTAAGGGGGGGCCCCACCGGGGAGCTGTTTTTT.

The V and J genes are TRBV30 and TRBJ1-2; perhaps TRBD1 as D (6 bases). Deletions cut 8 bases from V and 3 bases from J, with 16 bases between. The germline V gene encodes CDR1 GTSNPN and CDR2 SVGIG (reference sequence). The CDR3 is 13 residues long. CDR3 coding DNA: TGTGCCGGAACAGGGTGGGAAGACTATGGCTACACCTTC. Its translation is CAGTGWEDYGYTF.

The chain recombines TRBV5-5 with TRBJ1-1; TRBD1 might be the D (6 bases). There are 19 residues in the CDR3. CDR1 SGHKS and CDR2 YYEKEE come from the germline V gene (reference sequence). Trimming cost V 1 base and J 0 bases, with 22 bases left between them. The CDR3 bases are TGTGCCAGCAGCTTGCGGTTTGGCAGGGGACCCTCCATGAACACTGAAGCTTTCTTT. Its protein product is CASSLRFGRGPSMNTEAFF.

CDR3 residues: CASSGPGENTGELFF. In DNA, the CDR3 is TGTGCCAGCAGCGGGCCGGGGGAGAACACCGGGGAGCTGTTTTTT. The chain has TRBV9 and TRBJ2-2; D possibly corresponds to TRBD2 (6 bases). Deletions cut 3 bases from V and 1 base from J, with 10 bases between. This CDR3 has 15 amino acids. Germline V gene sequence: CDR1 SGDLS, CDR2 YYNGEE.

The V call is TRBV6-1, the J call TRBJ1-4; no definite D call. CDR1 and CDR2 (germline): MNHNS, SASEGT. V lost 8 bases and J 10 bases, leaving 14 bases between the germline ends. The CDR3 consists of 12 residues. The CDR3 nucleotides read TGTGCCAGCCTAACCCCCCGGGGAAAACTGTTTTTT. This encodes CASLTPRGKLFF.

The chain joins TRBV27 to TRBJ1-4; D not certain. V shed 5 bases and J shed 8 bases, with 15 bases lying between them. Per the germline V gene, CDR1 is MNHEY and CDR2 is SMNVEV (reference sequence). The CDR3 extends over 14 amino acids. The CDR3 here is CASSDGSLVEKLFF. Here the CDR3 DNA reads TGTGCCAGCAGTGACGGAAGCCTAGTAGAAAAACTGTTTTTT.

The J gene is TRBJ1-5, the V gene TRBV5-6; perhaps TRBD1 as D (6 bases). The CDR3 is made up of 16 amino acids. The V end was cut by 0 bases, the J end by 3 bases, with 13 bases between. Germline V gene sequence: CDR1 SGHDT, CDR2 YYEEEE. As DNA, the CDR3 is TGTGCCAGCAGCTTGGCTGGGGGCGGAAACAATCAGCCCCAGCATTTT. It yields the protein CASSLAGGGNNQPQHF.

This clone showed up just a few times. The rearrangement joins TRBV27 to TRBJ1-1; no firm D call. The germline V gene encodes CDR1 MNHEY and CDR2 SMNVEV (reference sequence). With 9 bases removed from V and 1 base from J, the gap between germline ends came to 15 bases. CDR3 length: 14 residues. CDR3 in amino acids: CASNSGRENTEAFF. CDR3 nucleotides: TGTGCCAGTAACTCGGGGAGGGAGAACACTGAAGCTTTCTTT.

The CDR3 here is CASSPVLAKNIQYF. CDR3 nucleotide sequence: TGTGCCAGTAGTCCTGTACTAGCCAAAAACATTCAGTACTTC. The genes are TRBV19 and TRBJ2-4; D unclear. Germline values: CDR1 LNHDA, CDR2 SQIVND (reference sequence). V gave up 5 bases and J gave up 0 bases, with 8 bases separating them. The CDR3 is made up of 14 amino acids.

This clone has only a few counts. This rearrangement joins TRBV11-2 to TRBJ2-1, with D uncertain. V lost 2 bases to trimming and J lost 4 bases, with 9 bases between them. This CDR3 has 14 residues. The germline V gene has CDR1 SGHAT and CDR2 FQNNGV. CDR3 protein: CASSLSSTYNEQFF. Here the CDR3 DNA reads TGTGCCAGCAGCTTATCTAGTACTTACAATGAGCAGTTCTTC.

The chain links TRBV19 to TRBJ1-4; perhaps TRBD1 as D (6 bases). There are 16 residues in the CDR3. V was cut by 0 bases and J by 7 bases, with 15 bases left in between. Germline V gives CDR1 LNHDA, CDR2 SQIVND (reference sequence). The CDR3: CASSIERAQGSEKLFF. The CDR3 nucleotides are TGTGCCAGTAGTATAGAACGGGCCCAGGGGAGTGAAAAACTGTTTTTT.

The V and J genes are TRBV30 and TRBJ1-6, with TRBD1 matching over 7 bases. With V trimmed by 4 bases and J by 7 bases, 7 bases remained unmatched. CDR1 GTSNPN and CDR2 SVGIG come from the germline V gene (reference sequence). The CDR3 loop spans 14 amino acids. Here the CDR3 reads CAWTQGVINSPLHF. CDR3 sequence (DNA): TGTGCCTGGACCCAGGGGGTTATCAATTCACCCCTCCACTTT.

The chain couples TRBV30 to TRBJ1-1, with TRBD1 identical over 11 bases. The V segment lost 2 bases and the J segment 7 bases; nucleotides outside the gene matches: 3. This CDR3 region has 13 residues. Looked up from germline, CDR1 is GTSNPN and CDR2 is SVGIG (reference sequence). In DNA, the CDR3 is TGTGCCTGGAGTCGGGACAGGGGGGATGAAGCTTTCTTT. Its protein product is CAWSRDRGDEAFF.

This clone was counted a few times. The V call is TRBV10-2, the J call TRBJ2-7; TRBD1 agrees at 9 bases. CDR1 is WSHSY and CDR2 is SAAADI in the germline V gene. With V trimmed by 2 bases and J by 0 bases, 8 bases remained unmatched. The CDR3 contains 17 residues. For the CDR3, the DNA is TGCGCCAGCAGTGAGCCGGGACAGGGAGGGAGCTCCTACGAGCAGTACTTC. Translation gives CASSEPGQGGSSYEQYF.

In its sample, this clone was seen a few times. This sequence joins TRBV19 and TRBJ1-1; the D is unclear. Germline loops: CDR1 LNHDA, CDR2 SQIVND (reference sequence). V was clipped by 4 bases and J by 8 bases, with 8 bases between them. CDR3 length: 11 residues. The CDR3 loop reads CASSNGLEAFF. The CDR3 nucleotides read TGTGCCAGTAGTAACGGACTCGAAGCTTTCTTT.

There are a few counts of this clone. Other DNA sequences within the sample encode an identical CDR3. V gene TRBV19 combines with J gene TRBJ1-1; 9 bases are shared with TRBD1. This CDR3 contains 14 residues. Looked up from germline, CDR1 is LNHDA and CDR2 is SQIVND (reference sequence). The J segment lost 11 bases and the V segment lost 5 bases, leaving 12 bases of the junction unmatched. CDR3 bases: TGTGCCAGTAGTTCCTCCGGGACAGGGTTTGGGGCTTTCTTT. This sequence encodes CASSSSGTGFGAFF.

This clone was found once. The chain couples TRBV11-2 to TRBJ2-2; 11 bases are a match to TRBD1. The CDR3 has 18 amino acids. Germline assignment: CDR1 SGHAT and CDR2 FQNNGV. The trim removed 0 bases at V and 3 bases at J, leaving 6 bases unmatched. The CDR3 DNA reads TGTGCCAGCAGCTTAGATCAGGACAGGGGGCAATACACCGGGGAGCTGTTTTTT. Translated: CASSLDQDRGQYTGELFF.